This is a list of T cell receptor beta chains from one sample in a study of blood T cell repertoires in COVID-19. Data came from immunoSEQ multiplex PCR; TCRdb stores just in-frame clones and leaves some out. The table includes approximately 470,000 clones, approximately 83% detected once. Material for sequencing was peripheral blood. These receptors came from a human donor in a cohort sampled during active COVID-19. Each CDR3 is given with its conserved first and last residue. A D gene is named only where the DNA matches it firmly. Where a row states a size, it is once, few, many or the class of an expanded clone; other rows omit it.

j_call clone_size v_call cdr3_length d_call cdr3_aa cdr3_nt
TRBJ2-1 . TRBV2 15 TRBD2 CASLLIAGVNGEQFF TGTGCCAGCCTCCTAATAGCGGGAGTTAACGGTGAGCAGTTCTTC
TRBJ1-4 . TRBV10-1 14 . CASSVGATNEKLFF TGCGCCAGCAGTGTGGGGGCTACTAATGAAAAACTGTTTTTT
TRBJ2-7 . TRBV5-1 15 . CASSLDSRGLGEQYF TGCGCCAGCAGCTTGGACAGTAGGGGCCTTGGCGAGCAGTACTTC
TRBJ2-2 . TRBV6-2/TRBV6-3 17 TRBD2 CASSYGPPEREGGELFF TGTGCCAGCAGTTACGGCCCCCCGGAGCGGGAGGGCGGGGAGCTGTTTTTT
TRBJ1-1 . TRBV5-5 14 . CASSPAGYNTEAFF TGTGCCAGCAGCCCCGCCGGGTACAACACTGAAGCTTTCTTT
TRBJ2-2 . TRBV7-9 15 . CASSTWERNTGELFF TGTGCCAGCAGCACTTGGGAGCGGAACACCGGGGAGCTGTTTTTT
TRBJ1-6 . TRBV27 13 . CASSWGRNSPLHF TGTGCCAGCAGTTGGGGGCGGAATTCACCCCTCCACTTT
TRBJ1-3 . TRBV6-5 14 . CASSLDRTGNTIYF TGTGCCAGCAGTTTGGACAGAACTGGAAACACCATATATTTT
TRBJ2-2 . TRBV5-8 14 . CASSLVGGTGELFF TGTGCCAGCAGCTTGGTCGGGGGTACCGGGGAGCTGTTTTTT
TRBJ2-5 . TRBV6-2/TRBV6-3 13 . CASSTGTQETQYF TGTGCCAGCAGTACCGGGACTCAAGAGACCCAGTACTTC
TRBJ2-1 once TRBV18 12 TRBD1 CASSRQGHEQFF TGTGCCAGCTCAAGACAGGGGCATGAGCAGTTCTTC
TRBJ1-1 . TRBV9 15 . CASSPSGVGGTEAFF TGTGCCAGCAGCCCGAGTGGGGTCGGAGGAACTGAAGCTTTCTTT
TRBJ1-4 . TRBV9 14 . CASSLLGTGEKLFF TGTGCCAGCAGCCTGTTGGGGACTGGGGAAAAACTGTTTTTT
TRBJ1-1 . TRBV5-1 13 . CASSRTGFPEAFF TGCGCCAGCAGCCGAACGGGATTTCCTGAAGCTTTCTTT
TRBJ2-5 . TRBV7-2 14 TRBD1 CASSRQGGRETQYF TGTGCCAGCAGCAGACAGGGGGGACGGGAGACCCAGTACTTC
TRBJ1-2 . TRBV5-4 14 TRBD1 CASSLDRGAYGYTF TGTGCCAGCAGCTTGGACAGGGGGGCCTATGGCTACACCTTC
TRBJ2-1 . TRBV7-3 15 TRBD2 CASSSASGVYNEQFF TGTGCCAGCAGCTCTGCTAGCGGAGTATACAATGAGCAGTTCTTC
TRBJ2-2 . TRBV11-2 15 TRBD2 CASRNGTSLAGELFF TGTGCCAGCAGAAATGGGACTAGTCTGGCCGGGGAGCTGTTTTTT
TRBJ2-7 . TRBV5-1 16 TRBD1 CASSLAGQGITYEQYF TGCGCCAGCAGCTTGGCCGGACAGGGGATTACCTACGAGCAGTACTTC
TRBJ2-1 . TRBV9 13 TRBD2 CASTPGGPSEQFF TGTGCCAGCACTCCGGGAGGGCCGAGTGAGCAGTTCTTC
TRBJ2-3 . TRBV7-9 14 . CASSFPGAPDTQYF TGTGCCAGCAGCTTCCCAGGGGCACCAGATACGCAGTATTTT
TRBJ1-1 . TRBV27 14 TRBD1 CASREQGAATEAFF TGTGCCAGCAGAGAACAGGGGGCCGCCACTGAAGCTTTCTTT
TRBJ1-4 . TRBV6-6 14 . CASSPDRSNEKLFF TGTGCCAGCAGTCCCGACAGATCTAATGAAAAACTGTTTTTT
TRBJ2-1 . TRBV3-1/TRBV3-2 14 TRBD2 CASSPREARNEQFF TGTGCCAGCAGCCCGCGGGAGGCCCGGAATGAGCAGTTCTTC
TRBJ2-1 . TRBV5-6 17 TRBD1 CASSLGLGTGPSNEQFF TGTGCCAGCAGCTTGGGGTTAGGGACAGGTCCCAGCAATGAGCAGTTCTTC
TRBJ2-3 . TRBV4-1 17 . CASSQEGSARSTDTQYF TGCGCCAGCAGCCAAGAGGGGAGCGCCCGTAGCACAGATACGCAGTATTTT
TRBJ1-1 . TRBV7-3 13 TRBD1 CASSQLRGSEAFF TGTGCCAGCAGCCAACTCAGGGGGTCTGAAGCTTTCTTT
TRBJ1-2 . TRBV19 14 TRBD1 CASSIGQGLGGYTF TGTGCCAGTAGTATCGGACAGGGACTCGGAGGCTACACCTTC
TRBJ2-6 . TRBV5-1 15 . CASSFTYSGANVLTF TGCGCCAGCAGCTTTACATACTCTGGGGCCAACGTCCTGACTTTC